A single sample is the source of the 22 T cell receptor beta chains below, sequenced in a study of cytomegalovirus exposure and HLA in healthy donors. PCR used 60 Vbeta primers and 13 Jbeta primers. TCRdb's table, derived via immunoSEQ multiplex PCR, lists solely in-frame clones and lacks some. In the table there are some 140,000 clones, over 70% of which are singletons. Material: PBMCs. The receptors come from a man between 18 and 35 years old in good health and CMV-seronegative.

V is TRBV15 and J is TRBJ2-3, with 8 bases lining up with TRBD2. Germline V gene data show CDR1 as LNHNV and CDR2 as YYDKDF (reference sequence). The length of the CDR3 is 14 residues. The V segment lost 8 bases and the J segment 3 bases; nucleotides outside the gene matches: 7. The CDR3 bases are TGTGCCACCCCGGGGGGGGCGCAAACAGATACGCAGTATTTT. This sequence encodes CATPGGAQTDTQYF. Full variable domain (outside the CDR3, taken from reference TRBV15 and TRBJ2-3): DAMVIQNPRYQVTQFGKPVTLSCSQTLNHNVMYWYQQKSSQAPKLLFHYYDKDFNNEADTPDNFQSRRPNTSFCFLDIRSPGLGDTAMYLCATPGGAQTDTQYFGPGTRLTVL.

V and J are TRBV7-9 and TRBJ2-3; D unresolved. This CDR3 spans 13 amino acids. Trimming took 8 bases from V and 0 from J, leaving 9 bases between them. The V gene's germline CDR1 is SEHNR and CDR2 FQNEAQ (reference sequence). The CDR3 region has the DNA TGTGCCAGCCGGCACAGTAGCACAGATACGCAGTATTTT. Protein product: CASRHSSTDTQYF.

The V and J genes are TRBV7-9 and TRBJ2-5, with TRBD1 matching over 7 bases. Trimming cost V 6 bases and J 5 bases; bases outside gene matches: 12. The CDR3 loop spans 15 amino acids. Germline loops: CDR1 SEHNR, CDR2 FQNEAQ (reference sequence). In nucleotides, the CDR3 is TGTGCCAGCAGACCCAGACAGGGACGTCAGGAGACCCAGTACTTC. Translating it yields CASRPRQGRQETQYF.

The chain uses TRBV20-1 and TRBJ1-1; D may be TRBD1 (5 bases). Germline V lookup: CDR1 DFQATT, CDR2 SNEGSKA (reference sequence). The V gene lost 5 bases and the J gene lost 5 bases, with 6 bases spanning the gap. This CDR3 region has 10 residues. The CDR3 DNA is TGCAGTGCTCGGGGGACTGAAGCTTTCTTT. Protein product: CSARGTEAFF.

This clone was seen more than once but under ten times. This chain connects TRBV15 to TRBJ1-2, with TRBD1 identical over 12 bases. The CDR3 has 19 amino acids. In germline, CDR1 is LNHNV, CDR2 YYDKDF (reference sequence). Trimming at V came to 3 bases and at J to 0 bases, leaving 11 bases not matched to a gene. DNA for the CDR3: TGTGCCACCAGCAGCCCCCTCAGGGACAGGGGGCGAGCTAACTATGGCTACACCTTC. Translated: CATSSPLRDRGRANYGYTF. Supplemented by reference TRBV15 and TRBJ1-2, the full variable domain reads DAMVIQNPRYQVTQFGKPVTLSCSQTLNHNVMYWYQQKSSQAPKLLFHYYDKDFNNEADTPDNFQSRRPNTSFCFLDIRSPGLGDTAMYLCATSSPLRDRGRANYGYTFGSGTRLTVV.

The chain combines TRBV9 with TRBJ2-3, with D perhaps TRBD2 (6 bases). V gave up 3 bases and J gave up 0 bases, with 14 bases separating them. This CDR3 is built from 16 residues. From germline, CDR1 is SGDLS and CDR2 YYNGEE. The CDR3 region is CASSASGTRSTDTQYF. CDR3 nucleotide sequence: TGTGCCAGCAGCGCATCCGGGACTCGAAGCACAGATACGCAGTATTTT.

The CDR3 protein is CASSRSVGQGWDTQYF. CDR3 nucleotides: TGTGCCAGCAGTCGAAGCGTGGGACAGGGTTGGGATACGCAGTATTTT. The J gene is TRBJ2-3, the V gene TRBV2, with TRBD1 matching over 9 bases. Germline CDR1 reads SNHLY; CDR2 reads FYNNEI. The CDR3 covers 16 residues. J was trimmed by 6 bases and V by 5 bases; bases with no gene match: 12.

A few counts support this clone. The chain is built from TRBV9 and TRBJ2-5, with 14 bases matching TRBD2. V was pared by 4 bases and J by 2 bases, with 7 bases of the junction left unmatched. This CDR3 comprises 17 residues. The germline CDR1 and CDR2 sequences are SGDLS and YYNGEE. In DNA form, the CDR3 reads TGTGCCAGCAGCATTGGGACTAGCGGGGGAGGGCAAGAGACCCAGTACTTC. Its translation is CASSIGTSGGGQETQYF. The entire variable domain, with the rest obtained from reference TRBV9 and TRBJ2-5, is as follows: DSGVTQTPKHLITATGQRVTLRCSPRSGDLSVYWYQQSLDQGLQFLIQYYNGEERAKGNILERFSAQQFPDLHSELNLSSLELGDSALYFCASSIGTSGGGQETQYFGPGTRLLVL.

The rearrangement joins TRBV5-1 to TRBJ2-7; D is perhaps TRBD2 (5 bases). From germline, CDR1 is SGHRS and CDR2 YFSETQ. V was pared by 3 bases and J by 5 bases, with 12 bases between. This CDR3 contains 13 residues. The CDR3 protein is CASSSPERDEQYF. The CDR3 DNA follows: TGCGCCAGCAGCTCCCCTGAGAGGGACGAGCAGTACTTC.

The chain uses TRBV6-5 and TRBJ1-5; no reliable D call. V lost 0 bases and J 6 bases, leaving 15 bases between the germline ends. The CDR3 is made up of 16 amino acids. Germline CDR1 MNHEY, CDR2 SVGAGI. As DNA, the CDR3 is TGTGCCAGCAGTTACTCGCCATTGGGAGTCGGTCAGCCCCAGCATTTT. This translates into CASSYSPLGVGQPQHF.

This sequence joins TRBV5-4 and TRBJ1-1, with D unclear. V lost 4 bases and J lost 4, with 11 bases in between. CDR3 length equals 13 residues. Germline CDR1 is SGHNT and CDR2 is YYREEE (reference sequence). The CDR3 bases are TGTGCCAGCAGCCCATGGGCCTTCACTGAAGCTTTCTTT. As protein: CASSPWAFTEAFF.

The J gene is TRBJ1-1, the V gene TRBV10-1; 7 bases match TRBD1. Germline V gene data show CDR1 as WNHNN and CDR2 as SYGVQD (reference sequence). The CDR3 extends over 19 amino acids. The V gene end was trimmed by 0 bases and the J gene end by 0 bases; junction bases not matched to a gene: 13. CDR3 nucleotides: TGCGCCAGCAGTGAGTCTGGTGTGGGACAGAAGTCGATGAACACTGAAGCTTTCTTT. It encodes CASSESGVGQKSMNTEAFF.

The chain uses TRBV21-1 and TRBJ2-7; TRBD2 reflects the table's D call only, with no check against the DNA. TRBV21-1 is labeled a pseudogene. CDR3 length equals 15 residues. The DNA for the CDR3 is TGTGCCAGCAGCAGTAAGGAGTGGATGGCCTACGAGCAGTACTTC. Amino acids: CASSSKEWMAYEQYF.

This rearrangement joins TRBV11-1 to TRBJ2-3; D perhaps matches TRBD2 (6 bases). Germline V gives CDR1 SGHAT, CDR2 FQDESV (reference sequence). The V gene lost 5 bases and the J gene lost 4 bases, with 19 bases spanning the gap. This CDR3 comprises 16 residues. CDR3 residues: CASSTPGGDGADTQYF. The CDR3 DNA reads TGTGCCAGCAGCACCCCCGGGGGTGATGGCGCAGATACGCAGTATTTT.

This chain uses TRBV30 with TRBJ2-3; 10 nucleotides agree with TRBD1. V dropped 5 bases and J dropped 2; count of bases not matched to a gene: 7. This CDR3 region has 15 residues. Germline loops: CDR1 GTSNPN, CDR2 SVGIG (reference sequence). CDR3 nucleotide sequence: TGTGCCTGGTCTTGGACAGGGGGACCCACAGATACGCAGTATTTT. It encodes CAWSWTGGPTDTQYF.

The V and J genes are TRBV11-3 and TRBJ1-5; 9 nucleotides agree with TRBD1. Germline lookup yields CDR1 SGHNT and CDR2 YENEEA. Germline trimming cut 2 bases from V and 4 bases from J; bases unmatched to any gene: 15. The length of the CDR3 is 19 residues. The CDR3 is CASSLNGPTRTGANQPQHF. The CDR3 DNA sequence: TGTGCCAGCAGCTTAAATGGTCCAACTAGGACAGGGGCTAATCAGCCCCAGCATTTT.

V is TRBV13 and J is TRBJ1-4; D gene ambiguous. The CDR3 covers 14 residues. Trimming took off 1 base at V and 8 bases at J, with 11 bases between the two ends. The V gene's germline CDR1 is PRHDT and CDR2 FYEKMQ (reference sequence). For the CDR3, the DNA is TGTGCCAGCAGCTTAGAACGGGATAGCGAAAAACTGTTTTTT. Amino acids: CASSLERDSEKLFF.

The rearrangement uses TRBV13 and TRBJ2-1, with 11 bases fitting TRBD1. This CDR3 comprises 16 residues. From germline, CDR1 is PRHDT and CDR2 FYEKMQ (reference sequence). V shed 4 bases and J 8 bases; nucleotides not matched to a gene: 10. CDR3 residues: CASSSGPGQGGYEQFF. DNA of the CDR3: TGTGCCAGCAGCTCCGGCCCGGGACAGGGGGGGTATGAGCAGTTCTTC.

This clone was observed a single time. The CDR3 DNA reads as TGTGCCAGTACCCGGGACAGGGTCCTCACCGGGGAGCTGTTTTTT. Protein sequence: CASTRDRVLTGELFF. V and J are TRBV19 and TRBJ2-2; the match to TRBD1 covers 9 bases. The CDR3 extends over 15 amino acids. Looked up from germline, CDR1 is LNHDA and CDR2 is SQIVND (reference sequence). Trimming took 7 bases from V and 4 from J; bases not matched to a gene: 7.

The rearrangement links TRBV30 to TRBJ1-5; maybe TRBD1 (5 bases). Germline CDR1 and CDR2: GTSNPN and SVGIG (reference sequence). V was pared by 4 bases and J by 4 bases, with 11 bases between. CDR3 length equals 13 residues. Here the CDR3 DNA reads TGTGCCTGGAACCCAGGGTTTAATCAGCCCCAGCATTTT. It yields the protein CAWNPGFNQPQHF.

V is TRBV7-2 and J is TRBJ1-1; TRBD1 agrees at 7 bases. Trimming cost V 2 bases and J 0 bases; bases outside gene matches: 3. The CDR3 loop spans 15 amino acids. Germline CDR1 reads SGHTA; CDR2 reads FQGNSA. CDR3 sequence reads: CASSLNRGLNTEAFF. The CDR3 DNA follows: TGTGCCAGCAGCTTAAACAGGGGATTGAACACTGAAGCTTTCTTT. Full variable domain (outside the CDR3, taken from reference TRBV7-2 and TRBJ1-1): GAGVSQSPSNKVTEKGKDVELRCDPISGHTALYWYRQSLGQGLEFLIYFQGNSAPDKSGLPSDRFSAERTGGSVSTLTIQRTQQEDSAVYLCASSLNRGLNTEAFFGQGTRLTVV.

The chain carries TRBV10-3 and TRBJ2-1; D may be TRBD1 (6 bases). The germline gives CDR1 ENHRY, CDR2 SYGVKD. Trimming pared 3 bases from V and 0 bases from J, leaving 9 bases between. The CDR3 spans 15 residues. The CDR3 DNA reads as TGTGCCATCAGTGATTTCAGGGGCTCCTACAATGAGCAGTTCTTC. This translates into CAISDFRGSYNEQFF.